The 21 T cell receptor beta chains below were found in one sample sequenced in a study of blood T cell repertoires in COVID-19 (dated by TCRdb to 2019 to 2021). Library preparation employed the immunoSEQ multiplex PCR assay. The table was pulled from immuneACCESS by TCRdb, which kept in-frame rearrangements only. Such tables lose some clones; where checked, under half of the loss comes from unresolved V genes, and the rest has no known cause. For this sample there are about 300,000 clones; approximately 87% appear just once. Less than 1.6% of the sample is in the top ten clones. The sequenced sample was peripheral blood. The receptors were gathered from a middle-aged woman who had recovered from COVID-19.

The chain recombines TRBV6-5 with TRBJ1-2; tentatively, D is TRBD1 (5 bases). V was shortened by 2 bases and J by 6 bases, with 16 bases between the two germline ends. The germline CDR1 and CDR2 sequences are MNHEY and SVGAGI. This CDR3 has 15 residues. CDR3 nucleotide sequence: TGTGCCAGCAGTTACGCTACCGGGGGGAGAGATGGCTACACCTTC. Translating it yields CASSYATGGRDGYTF.

The chain links TRBV9 to TRBJ1-2, with a tentative D call TRBD1 (6 bases). Trimming shortened V by 3 bases and J by 1 base, and 19 bases separated the two germline ends. The CDR3 runs to 17 residues. Germline values: CDR1 SGDLS, CDR2 YYNGEE. The CDR3 DNA is TGTGCCAGCAGCGGTTGGGGGGGCCACTTTCATAACTATGGCTACACCTTC. Protein: CASSGWGGHFHNYGYTF.

The chain links TRBV6-5 to TRBJ2-5; D may be TRBD1 (6 bases). Deletions cut 8 bases from V and 3 bases from J, with 10 bases between. The germline gives CDR1 MNHEY, CDR2 SVGAGI. The CDR3 is made up of 12 amino acids. CDR3: CASGAGEETQYF. The CDR3 region has the DNA TGTGCCAGCGGGGCAGGGGAAGAGACCCAGTACTTC.

The chain has TRBV28 and TRBJ2-7; 8 bases are a match to TRBD1. The CDR3 has 14 residues. The V segment lost 7 bases and the J segment 0 bases; nucleotides outside the gene matches: 5. The germline V gene has CDR1 MDHEN and CDR2 SYDVKM. The CDR3 region has the DNA TGTGCCAGCATTAGGACAGGGAGCTCCTACGAGCAGTACTTC. This sequence encodes CASIRTGSSYEQYF.

CDR3 residues: CASSFDRVSYEQYF. CDR3 bases: TGTGCCAGCAGCTTCGACAGGGTCTCCTACGAGCAGTACTTC. This chain uses TRBV13 with TRBJ2-7, with 7 positions matching TRBD1. With V trimmed by 3 bases and J by 0 bases, 2 bases remained unmatched. The germline V gene has CDR1 PRHDT and CDR2 FYEKMQ (reference sequence). The CDR3 has 14 amino acids.

The rearrangement links TRBV2 to TRBJ2-2; a weak D match, TRBD1 (6 bases). Trimming cost V 3 bases and J 1 base, with 12 bases left between them. Per the germline V gene, CDR1 is SNHLY and CDR2 is FYNNEI. The CDR3 runs 16 residues. CDR3 in amino acids: CASSDRGGRNTGELFF. In DNA, the CDR3 is TGTGCCAGCAGTGATAGAGGGGGTAGGAACACCGGGGAGCTGTTTTTT.

The chain uses TRBV5-8 and TRBJ2-3; D call uncertain. Germline lookup yields CDR1 SGHTS and CDR2 YDEGEE. Deletions cut 1 base from V and 4 bases from J, with 13 bases between. This CDR3 region has 15 residues. The CDR3 DNA follows: TGTGCCAGCAGCTTGATACGTTGGCAGGCAGATACGCAGTATTTT. It specifies CASSLIRWQADTQYF.

This chain joins TRBV3-1 (or the pseudogene TRBV3-2) and TRBJ2-5, with 13 nucleotides matching TRBD2. The CDR3 covers 19 residues. The germline V gene encodes CDR1 LGHDT and CDR2 YNNKEL (reference sequence). The V segment lost 4 bases and the J segment 5 bases; nucleotides outside the gene matches: 16. DNA of the CDR3: TGTGCCAGCAGCCCCAAGAGTGGGACTAGCGGGGTTGTGGGGGAGACCCAGTACTTC. It codes for CASSPKSGTSGVVGETQYF.

The chain has TRBV7-7 and TRBJ2-5, with 10 bases fitting TRBD2. The J segment lost 5 bases and the V segment lost 6 bases, leaving 6 bases of the junction unmatched. There are 14 residues in the CDR3. In germline, CDR1 is SSHAT, CDR2 FNYEAQ (reference sequence). The CDR3 protein is CASSSGSGGETQYF. As DNA, the CDR3 is TGTGCCAGCAGTTCCGGTAGCGGGGGGGAGACCCAGTACTTC.

The CDR3 nucleotides are TGTGCCAGTAGTATGCCCCCGAACAGGGGGCTGCACACTGAAGCTTTCTTT. Amino acid sequence: CASSMPPNRGLHTEAFF. The chain combines TRBV19 with TRBJ1-1; 9 bases are shared with TRBD1. Germline V gene sequence: CDR1 LNHDA, CDR2 SQIVND (reference sequence). CDR3 length: 17 residues. The V segment lost 3 bases and the J segment 3 bases; nucleotides outside the gene matches: 11.

CDR3 residues: CASHKGDHGYTF. For the CDR3, the DNA is TGTGCCTCCCACAAAGGGGATCACGGCTACACCTTC. The J gene is TRBJ1-2, the V gene TRBV30; possibly TRBD1 for D (5 bases). Trimming took off 7 bases at V and 8 bases at J, with 17 bases between the two ends. The CDR3 loop spans 12 amino acids. Germline values: CDR1 GTSNPN, CDR2 SVGIG (reference sequence).

V usage is TRBV7-7 and J usage is TRBJ2-1, with TRBD2 matching over 7 bases. This CDR3 has 15 residues. The trim removed 3 bases at V and 0 bases at J, leaving 2 bases unmatched. Germline CDR1 reads SSHAT; CDR2 reads FNYEAQ (reference sequence). This chain's CDR3 is CASSLGTNSYNEQFF. The CDR3, as DNA: TGTGCCAGCAGCTTGGGGACTAACTCCTACAATGAGCAGTTCTTC.

The chain is built from TRBV29-1 and TRBJ2-7, with D unresolved. V was clipped by 3 bases and J by 3 bases, with 9 bases between them. CDR3 length equals 12 residues. The germline gives CDR1 SQVTM, CDR2 ANQGSEA. Written as DNA, the CDR3 is TGCAGCGTTGACCTACAGAACTACGAGCAGTACTTC. Residues: CSVDLQNYEQYF.

The rearrangement joins TRBV7-9 to TRBJ2-7, with D hard to call. Germline V gene lookup returns CDR1 SEHNR and CDR2 FQNEAQ (reference sequence). The CDR3 is made up of 15 amino acids. Deletions cut 7 bases from V and 0 bases from J, with 16 bases between. In nucleotides, the CDR3 is TGTGCCAGCATCCCTGCAGGCCTAAGCTCCTACGAGCAGTACTTC. It is translated as CASIPAGLSSYEQYF.

This clone was counted a few times. V usage is TRBV3-1 (or the pseudogene TRBV3-2) and J usage is TRBJ1-1; 9 nucleotides align to TRBD1. The CDR3 is made up of 15 amino acids. Per germline, CDR1 LGHDT and CDR2 YNNKEL (reference sequence). After removal of 1 base from V and 4 bases from J, the junction contained 4 bases not matched to a gene. CDR3 nucleotides: TGTGCCAGCAGCCAAGGGACAGGGGCTGGCACTGAAGCTTTCTTT. It translates to CASSQGTGAGTEAFF.

The chain carries TRBV27 and TRBJ2-7; possibly TRBD2 for D (5 bases). The CDR3 runs to 13 residues. From germline, CDR1 is MNHEY and CDR2 SMNVEV (reference sequence). V shed 3 bases and J shed 2 bases, with 8 bases lying between them. The CDR3 reads CASSFLGAYEQYF. The CDR3 DNA reads TGTGCCAGCAGTTTTTTGGGAGCCTACGAGCAGTACTTC.

V is TRBV10-3 and J is TRBJ2-1; possibly TRBD2 for D (6 bases). The CDR3 has 14 amino acids. The germline CDR1 and CDR2 sequences are ENHRY and SYGVKD. V was cut by 6 bases and J by 4 bases, with 13 bases left in between. CDR3 sequence reads: CAIREGRDYNEQFF. CDR3 bases: TGTGCCATCAGGGAGGGCCGGGATTACAATGAGCAGTTCTTC.

The rearrangement links TRBV7-8 to TRBJ2-7; 7 bases agree with TRBD1. Germline V lookup: CDR1 SGHVS, CDR2 FQNEAQ. With 1 base clipped from V and 4 bases from J, the junction kept 10 bases outside the gene matches. The CDR3 is 16 residues long. The CDR3 bases are TGTGCCAGCAGCTTAGGAATGACAGGGACGGGATACGAGCAGTACTTC. Translation: CASSLGMTGTGYEQYF.

This clone was seen just once. The chain carries TRBV11-2 and TRBJ1-2; D ambiguous. The CDR3 length is 12 residues. Germline-derived CDR1 and CDR2 are SGHAT and FQNNGV. V was shortened by 3 bases and J by 4 bases, with 6 bases between the two germline ends. The CDR3 DNA is TGTGCCAGCAGCTTGGGCCTCTATGGCTACACCTTC. Its protein is CASSLGLYGYTF.

V is TRBV7-2 and J is TRBJ2-1; TRBD1 aligns across 9 bases. Germline CDR1 SGHTA, CDR2 FQGNSA. This CDR3 region has 14 residues. The V segment lost 10 bases and the J segment 8 bases; nucleotides outside the gene matches: 12. This CDR3 reads CANPSGTGKDEQFF. Written as DNA, the CDR3 is TGTGCCAACCCCTCCGGGACAGGGAAGGATGAGCAGTTCTTC.

The chain couples TRBV3-1 (or the pseudogene TRBV3-2) to TRBJ1-4; D perhaps matches TRBD1 (5 bases). Germline lookup yields CDR1 LGHDT and CDR2 YNNKEL (reference sequence). The CDR3 consists of 13 residues. V lost 0 bases to trimming and J lost 15 bases, with 14 bases between them. The CDR3 DNA is TGTGCCAGCAGCCAAGATCAGGCAGGGCAGATGTTTTTT. Protein sequence: CASSQDQAGQMFF.